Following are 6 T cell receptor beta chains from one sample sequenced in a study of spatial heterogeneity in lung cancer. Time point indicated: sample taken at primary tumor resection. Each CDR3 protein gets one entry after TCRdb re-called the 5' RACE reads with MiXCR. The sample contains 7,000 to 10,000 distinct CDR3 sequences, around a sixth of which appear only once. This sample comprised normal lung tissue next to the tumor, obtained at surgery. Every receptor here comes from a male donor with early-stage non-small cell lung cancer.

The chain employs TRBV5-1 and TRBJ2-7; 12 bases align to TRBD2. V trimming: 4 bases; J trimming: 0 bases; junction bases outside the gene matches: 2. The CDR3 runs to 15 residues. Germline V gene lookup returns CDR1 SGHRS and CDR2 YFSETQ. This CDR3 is CASSASGGASYEQYF. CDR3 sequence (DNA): TGCGCCAGCAGCGCTAGCGGGGGGGCCTCCTACGAGCAGTACTTC.

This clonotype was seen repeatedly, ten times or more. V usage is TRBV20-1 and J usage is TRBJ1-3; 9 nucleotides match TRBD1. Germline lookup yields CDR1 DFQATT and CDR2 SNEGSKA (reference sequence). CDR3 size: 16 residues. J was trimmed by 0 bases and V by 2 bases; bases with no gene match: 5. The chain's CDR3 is CSARSRDRASGNTIYF. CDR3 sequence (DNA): TGCAGTGCTAGAAGCCGGGACAGGGCCTCTGGAAACACCATATATTTT.

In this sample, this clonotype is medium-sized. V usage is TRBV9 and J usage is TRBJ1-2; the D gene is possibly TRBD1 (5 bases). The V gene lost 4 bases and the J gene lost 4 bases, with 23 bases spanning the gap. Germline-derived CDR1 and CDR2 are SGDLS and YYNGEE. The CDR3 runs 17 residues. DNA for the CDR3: TGTGCCAGCAGCTACGACAATGGGGCCCCAAACTCCTATGGCTACACCTTC. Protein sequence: CASSYDNGAPNSYGYTF. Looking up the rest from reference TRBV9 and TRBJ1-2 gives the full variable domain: DSGVTQTPKHLITATGQRVTLRCSPRSGDLSVYWYQQSLDQGLQFLIQYYNGEERAKGNILERFSAQQFPDLHSELNLSSLELGDSALYFCASSYDNGAPNSYGYTFGSGTRLTVV.

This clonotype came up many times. The CDR3 nucleotides are TGTGCCAGCAGCTTAATCCCGGGGACCACTGAAGCTTTCTTT. This translates into CASSLIPGTTEAFF. This chain uses TRBV7-9 with TRBJ1-1; D might be TRBD1 (5 bases). Trimming took 2 bases from V and 4 from J, leaving 11 bases between them. Germline values: CDR1 SEHNR, CDR2 FQNEAQ (reference sequence). CDR3 length equals 14 residues.

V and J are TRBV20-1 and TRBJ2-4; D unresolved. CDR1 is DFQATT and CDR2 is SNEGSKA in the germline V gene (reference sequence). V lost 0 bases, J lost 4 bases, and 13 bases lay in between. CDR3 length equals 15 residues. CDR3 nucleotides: TGCAGTGCTAGAGATCTCGACCGTCTGAAAAACATTCAGTACTTC. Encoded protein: CSARDLDRLKNIQYF.

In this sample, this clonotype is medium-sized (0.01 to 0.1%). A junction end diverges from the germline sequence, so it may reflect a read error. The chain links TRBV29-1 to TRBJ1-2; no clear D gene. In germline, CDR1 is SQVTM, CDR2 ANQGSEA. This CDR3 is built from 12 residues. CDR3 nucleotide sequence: TGCAGCGTCGAAGGGCTAACCTATGGCTACACCTTC. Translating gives CSVEGLTYGYTF.